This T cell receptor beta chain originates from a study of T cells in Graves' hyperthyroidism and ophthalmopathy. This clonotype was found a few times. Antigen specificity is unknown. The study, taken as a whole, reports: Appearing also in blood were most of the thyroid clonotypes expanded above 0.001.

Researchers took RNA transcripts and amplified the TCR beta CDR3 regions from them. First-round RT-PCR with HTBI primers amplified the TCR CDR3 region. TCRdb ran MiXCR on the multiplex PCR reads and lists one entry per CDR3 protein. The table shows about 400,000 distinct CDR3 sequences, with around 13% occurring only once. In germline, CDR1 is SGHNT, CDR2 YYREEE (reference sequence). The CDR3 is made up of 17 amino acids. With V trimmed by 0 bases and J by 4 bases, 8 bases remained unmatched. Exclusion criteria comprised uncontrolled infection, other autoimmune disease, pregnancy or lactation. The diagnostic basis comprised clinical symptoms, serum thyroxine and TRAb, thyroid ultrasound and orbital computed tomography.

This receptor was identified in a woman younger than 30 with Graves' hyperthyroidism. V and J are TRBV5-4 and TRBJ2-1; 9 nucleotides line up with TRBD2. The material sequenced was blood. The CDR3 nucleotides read TGTGCCAGCAGCTTGGGGGGGCTAGCGGGGATTTACAATGAGCAGTTCTTC. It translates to CASSLGGLAGIYNEQFF.